Listed below are T cell receptor beta chains from one sample, sequenced in a study of somatic mutations in cytotoxic T cells in rheumatoid arthritis. The method was immunoSEQ multiplex PCR; TCRdb's version includes in-frame clones alone and lacks a portion of them. The repertoire includes several thousand clones, more than 45% of them detected once, and approximately 23% sits in the top ten. The sequenced material came from CD8+ T cells sorted from blood. These receptors all come from a woman aged 40 to 55 in good health. The conserved cysteine and the conserved F or W are not part of the CDR3 here.

V gene	J gene	CDR3 length	CDR3 protein
TRBV28	TRBJ2-1	17	ASSLWSKRDAALGTEQF
TRBV6-4	TRBJ2-4	12	ASRNQTRVDIQY
TRBV4-1	TRBJ1-1	12	ASSPGHSNTEAF
TRBV7-8	TRBJ1-5	15	ASSLIQGAPRGQPQH
TRBV10-1	TRBJ1-2	12	ASSETGGWEGYT
TRBV5-4	TRBJ2-2	13	ASSLGSSRSGELF
TRBV30	TRBJ2-7	14	AWSPVGTSRPYEQY
TRBV30	TRBJ1-1	13	AWSAYPPGAGGAF
TRBV11-3	TRBJ2-2	14	ASSWETSGSVGELF
TRBV6-1	TRBJ1-1	11	ASSEGDVTEAF
TRBV5-6	TRBJ2-7	12	ASSLMTNSYEQY
TRBV14	TRBJ2-1	11	ASTDAAYNEQF
TRBV7-9	TRBJ2-7	13	ASSLGAGASYEQY
TRBV6-6	TRBJ1-1	10	ASSYPASEAF
TRBV23-1	TRBJ2-1	13	ASSHSAGGNNEQF
TRBV28	TRBJ1-2	14	ASSLTPDQSNYGYT
TRBV27	TRBJ1-5	11	ASRDSLDQPQH
TRBV6-5	TRBJ2-2	12	ASSYSEGAGELF
TRBV28	TRBJ2-5	10	ASGLLGGTQY
TRBV5-4	TRBJ1-2	13	ASSLDRTNLYGYT
TRBV7-9	TRBJ2-7	11	ASTGQAPYEQY
TRBV6-1	TRBJ1-6	12	ASSSGIYNSPLH
TRBV27	TRBJ2-7	13	ASSLRSAPSYEQY
TRBV27	TRBJ2-5	11	ASRYGGSETQY
TRBV4-1	TRBJ2-7	13	ASSHPGTSTFEQY
TRBV7-9	TRBJ2-1	15	ASSPRQREELYNEQF
TRBV6-6	TRBJ2-7	11	ASSYGNTYEQY
TRBV7-9	TRBJ2-3	15	ASSSPPAGAVTDTQY
TRBV2	TRBJ2-2	13	ASRKGGEMSGELF
TRBV30	TRBJ2-3	11	AWSVWGLDTQY
TRBV10-3	TRBJ2-3	12	AISDPGGAGTQY
TRBV15	TRBJ2-1	10	ATSRAVNEQF
TRBV28	TRBJ2-3	12	ASSLSHASDTQY
TRBV27	TRBJ2-7	12	ASRSLAGFYEQY
TRBV2	TRBJ2-7	9	ASIETYEQY
TRBV4-1	TRBJ2-3	12	ASSSTTSSDTQY
TRBV6-5	TRBJ1-3	9	ATLMGNTIY
TRBV5-1	TRBJ2-3	11	ASSLYSLDTQY
TRBV4-1	TRBJ2-7	11	ASSQVGSYEQY
TRBV4-1	TRBJ2-7	13	ASSQEDTEHYEQY
TRBV29-1	TRBJ2-1	15	SVTGLAETSGLNEQF
TRBV19	TRBJ1-1	14	ASRQWGERLNTEAF
TRBV7-6	TRBJ1-2	13	ASSLSGSPTDGYT
TRBV18	TRBJ1-2	16	ASSLSGTSDFKNHGYT
TRBV6-6	TRBJ2-3	13	ASSYGLAVTDTQY
TRBV11-3	TRBJ1-1	11	ASSLYSNTEAF
TRBV11-3	TRBJ2-7	13	ASSLIRQAPYEQY
TRBV5-1	TRBJ2-7	9	ASSHSYEQY
TRBV7-9	TRBJ2-3	13	ASSPRGSSTDTQY
TRBV10-1	TRBJ2-5	12	ASSDSGTGETQY
TRBV19	TRBJ2-1	14	ASSTYAGSSYNEQF
TRBV6-5	TRBJ1-1	12	ASSYSIPNTEAF
TRBV7-6	TRBJ1-1	12	ASSLGDRNTEAF
TRBV19	TRBJ1-2	11	ASSIALNYGYT
TRBV30	TRBJ2-7	11	AWSEQDSYEQY
TRBV7-9	TRBJ2-3	12	ASPAPGPVDTQY
TRBV4-2	TRBJ2-5	16	ASSQEGPTSGNLETQY
TRBV7-9	TRBJ2-3	13	ASSLVQGGTDTQY